This is a list of T cell receptor beta chains from one sample in a study of blood T cell repertoires in COVID-19. Clones were read by immunoSEQ multiplex PCR, and TCRdb kept only the in-frame ones, dropping some. The table includes tens of thousands of clones, roughly 78% detected once. Sequenced input: peripheral blood. These receptors were taken from a human donor in a cohort sampled during active COVID-19. Each CDR3 is given with its conserved first and last residue. A D gene is named only where the DNA matches it firmly. Rows may omit the clone size; those that give it use once, few, many or a size class.

cdr3_nt: TGTGCCAGCAGCATGAGCGGGGTCGAGCAGTACTTC; cdr3_aa: CASSMSGVEQYF; j_call: TRBJ2-7; d_call: TRBD2; v_call: TRBV7-2; clone_size: .
cdr3_nt: TGTGCCAGCAGTCTTACAGGGGTGGGCGAAAAACTGTTTTTT; cdr3_aa: CASSLTGVGEKLFF; j_call: TRBJ1-4; d_call: TRBD1; v_call: TRBV2; clone_size: .
cdr3_nt: TGTGCCAGCAGCTTGGGACAGACTGGAAACACCATATATTTT; cdr3_aa: CASSLGQTGNTIYF; j_call: TRBJ1-3; d_call: TRBD1; v_call: TRBV13; clone_size: .
cdr3_nt: TGTGCCACCAGCAGAGGAGGAGGTTCACGGGAAAATCAGCCCCAGCATTTT; cdr3_aa: CATSRGGGSRENQPQHF; j_call: TRBJ1-5; d_call: .; v_call: TRBV15; clone_size: .
cdr3_nt: TGTGCCACCAGCAGAGCCGCGGGGGGGGGCACAGATACGCAGTATTTT; cdr3_aa: CATSRAAGGGTDTQYF; j_call: TRBJ2-3; d_call: TRBD2; v_call: TRBV15; clone_size: .
cdr3_nt: TGTGCCAGCAGCTTGGGAATTACAGGGCTGGCTAATGAAAAACTGTTTTTT; cdr3_aa: CASSLGITGLANEKLFF; j_call: TRBJ1-4; d_call: .; v_call: TRBV5-6; clone_size: .
cdr3_nt: TGTGCCAGCAGCGGCCAAGACAGGGGGAATCAGCCCCAGCATTTT; cdr3_aa: CASSGQDRGNQPQHF; j_call: TRBJ1-5; d_call: TRBD1; v_call: TRBV9; clone_size: once
cdr3_nt: TGCGCCAGCAGCTTGGGGGGAGGGACTGAAGCTTTCTTT; cdr3_aa: CASSLGGGTEAFF; j_call: TRBJ1-1; d_call: .; v_call: TRBV5-1; clone_size: .
cdr3_nt: TGTGCCAGCAGCTTACCAGGAATCGGTGAGCAGTTCTTC; cdr3_aa: CASSLPGIGEQFF; j_call: TRBJ2-1; d_call: .; v_call: TRBV11-2; clone_size: few
cdr3_nt: TGCGCCAGCAGCCAAGATCTTAAACTGGGCTCAAGAACTGAAGCTTTCTTT; cdr3_aa: CASSQDLKLGSRTEAFF; j_call: TRBJ1-1; d_call: .; v_call: TRBV4-3; clone_size: .
cdr3_nt: TGTGCCAGCAGTTTACTGGGACAAGAGAACACTGAAGCTTTCTTT; cdr3_aa: CASSLLGQENTEAFF; j_call: TRBJ1-1; d_call: .; v_call: TRBV27; clone_size: .
cdr3_nt: TGCGCCAGCAGCCAAGGTGTGGGGCGAAACGAGCAGTACTTC; cdr3_aa: CASSQGVGRNEQYF; j_call: TRBJ2-7; d_call: .; v_call: TRBV4-3; clone_size: .
cdr3_nt: TGTGCCAGCAGTGTGGTAGGGCAGGGTGGGCAGCCCCAGCATTTT; cdr3_aa: CASSVVGQGGQPQHF; j_call: TRBJ1-5; d_call: .; v_call: TRBV2; clone_size: .
cdr3_nt: TGTGCCTGGAGCTCTTCCTACAATGAGCAGTTCTTC; cdr3_aa: CAWSSSYNEQFF; j_call: TRBJ2-1; d_call: .; v_call: TRBV30; clone_size: .
cdr3_nt: TGTGCCTGGTCTCGGGACTCAGAGACCCAGTACTTC; cdr3_aa: CAWSRDSETQYF; j_call: TRBJ2-5; d_call: .; v_call: TRBV30; clone_size: .
cdr3_nt: TGTGCCAGCGACAGGGGGACTCAGCCCCAGCATTTT; cdr3_aa: CASDRGTQPQHF; j_call: TRBJ1-5; d_call: TRBD1; v_call: TRBV6-6; clone_size: .
cdr3_nt: TGCAGCGTTGCCTCTTTCCCCGGGGGCACTGAAGCTTTCTTT; cdr3_aa: CSVASFPGGTEAFF; j_call: TRBJ1-1; d_call: .; v_call: TRBV29-1; clone_size: .
cdr3_nt: TGTGCCACCAAGGAGGGGAGCACAGATACGCAGTATTTT; cdr3_aa: CATKEGSTDTQYF; j_call: TRBJ2-3; d_call: .; v_call: TRBV10-3; clone_size: .
cdr3_nt: TGTGCCAGTAGCCAACAGAGACACACTGAAGCTTTCTTT; cdr3_aa: CASSQQRHTEAFF; j_call: TRBJ1-1; d_call: .; v_call: TRBV19; clone_size: few
cdr3_nt: TGCGCCAGCAGCTGGGGACAGGGCGTCCTCGCTGAAGCTTTCTTT; cdr3_aa: CASSWGQGVLAEAFF; j_call: TRBJ1-1; d_call: TRBD1; v_call: TRBV5-1; clone_size: .
cdr3_nt: TGTGCCAGTAGCTCTGAGGGGGCTAGGCAGCCCCAGCATTTT; cdr3_aa: CASSSEGARQPQHF; j_call: TRBJ1-5; d_call: TRBD1; v_call: TRBV19; clone_size: .
cdr3_nt: TGTGCCAGCAGTAATCTGGGACAGGGCTACGAGCAGTACTTC; cdr3_aa: CASSNLGQGYEQYF; j_call: TRBJ2-7; d_call: TRBD1; v_call: TRBV6-5; clone_size: .
cdr3_nt: TGCGCCAGCAGCTTGGTTGCGGGGCGGGAGACCCAGTACTTC; cdr3_aa: CASSLVAGRETQYF; j_call: TRBJ2-5; d_call: .; v_call: TRBV5-1; clone_size: once
cdr3_nt: TGTGCCAGCAGCCATGGACAAGTCTCTTTC; cdr3_aa: CASSHGQVSF; j_call: TRBJ2-7; d_call: .; v_call: TRBV11-2; clone_size: few
cdr3_nt: TGTGCCAGCAGTGAAGCGCAGGCCGAGCAGTACTTC; cdr3_aa: CASSEAQAEQYF; j_call: TRBJ2-7; d_call: .; v_call: TRBV6-1; clone_size: .
cdr3_nt: TGTGCCTGGAGGCGGACAGTTATGAACACTGAAGCTTTCTTT; cdr3_aa: CAWRRTVMNTEAFF; j_call: TRBJ1-1; d_call: .; v_call: TRBV30; clone_size: .
cdr3_nt: TGTGCTAGTGGGGGGCGTCGCACCAACTACGAGCAGTACTTC; cdr3_aa: CASGGRRTNYEQYF; j_call: TRBJ2-7; d_call: .; v_call: TRBV12-5; clone_size: .
cdr3_nt: TGTGCCAGCAGCCAAGAGGGCCCCTACGAGCAGTACTTC; cdr3_aa: CASSQEGPYEQYF; j_call: TRBJ2-7; d_call: .; v_call: TRBV3-1/TRBV3-2; clone_size: .
cdr3_nt: TGTGCCAGCAATAGAAACCCCGAGGGGAACACTGAAGCTTTCTTT; cdr3_aa: CASNRNPEGNTEAFF; j_call: TRBJ1-1; d_call: .; v_call: TRBV27; clone_size: .
cdr3_nt: TGTGCCAGCAGCGACGGGGGTCGGAATCAGCCCCAGCATTTT; cdr3_aa: CASSDGGRNQPQHF; j_call: TRBJ1-5; d_call: .; v_call: TRBV3-1/TRBV3-2; clone_size: once
cdr3_nt: TGTGCCAGCAGCCAAGTTGAGGGACTCGAGCAGTACTTC; cdr3_aa: CASSQVEGLEQYF; j_call: TRBJ2-7; d_call: .; v_call: TRBV14; clone_size: .
cdr3_nt: TGTGCCAGCAGCTTAACTCCCGGGCGGGACGGGGAGCTGTTTTTT; cdr3_aa: CASSLTPGRDGELFF; j_call: TRBJ2-2; d_call: .; v_call: TRBV7-3; clone_size: .
cdr3_nt: TGTGCCAGCAGCTTAGGGCCAGGGAATCAGCCCCAGCATTTT; cdr3_aa: CASSLGPGNQPQHF; j_call: TRBJ1-5; d_call: .; v_call: TRBV11-3; clone_size: .
cdr3_nt: TGTGCCAGCAGCTACCTGGACAGGCTCAACTATGGCTACACCTTC; cdr3_aa: CASSYLDRLNYGYTF; j_call: TRBJ1-2; d_call: TRBD1; v_call: TRBV7-2; clone_size: once
cdr3_nt: TGTGCCAGCAGCGCCCGACTTAATTCACCCCTCCACTTT; cdr3_aa: CASSARLNSPLHF; j_call: TRBJ1-6; d_call: .; v_call: TRBV9; clone_size: .
cdr3_nt: TGTGCCAGCAGCTTGGACAGGGCAGGCTACAATGAGCAGTTCTTC; cdr3_aa: CASSLDRAGYNEQFF; j_call: TRBJ2-1; d_call: TRBD1; v_call: TRBV7-6; clone_size: .
cdr3_nt: TGTGCCAGCACCCAACAGGGGGCAACTGAAGCTTTCTTT; cdr3_aa: CASTQQGATEAFF; j_call: TRBJ1-1; d_call: TRBD1; v_call: TRBV6-5; clone_size: .
cdr3_nt: TGTGCCAGCAGCGTAGCCCCCACGGGCGCCGAGGGCTATGGCTACACCTTC; cdr3_aa: CASSVAPTGAEGYGYTF; j_call: TRBJ1-2; d_call: .; v_call: TRBV9; clone_size: .
cdr3_nt: TGTGCCAGCAGCTTAGCAGCGTGGTTGGTGTTTCCCATTTTGAACACTGAAGCTTTCTTT; cdr3_aa: CASSLAAWLVFPILNTEAFF; j_call: TRBJ1-1; d_call: .; v_call: TRBV7-8; clone_size: .
cdr3_nt: TGTGCCAGCAGTTGGGAGGGCTACTACGAGCAGTACTTC; cdr3_aa: CASSWEGYYEQYF; j_call: TRBJ2-7; d_call: TRBD2; v_call: TRBV2; clone_size: .
cdr3_nt: TGTGCCAGCAGAAAACCAGGGGCCGGTTACAATCAGCCCCAGCATTTT; cdr3_aa: CASRKPGAGYNQPQHF; j_call: TRBJ1-5; d_call: .; v_call: TRBV2; clone_size: once
cdr3_nt: TGTGCCAGCAGCCACCGGGACAGGGGACGTTTTCAGCCCCAGCATTTT; cdr3_aa: CASSHRDRGRFQPQHF; j_call: TRBJ1-5; d_call: TRBD1; v_call: TRBV7-8; clone_size: .
cdr3_nt: TGTGCCAGCACCCACGGGGGGGAGGGGTACGAGCAGTACTTC; cdr3_aa: CASTHGGEGYEQYF; j_call: TRBJ2-7; d_call: TRBD2; v_call: TRBV6-5; clone_size: .
cdr3_nt: TGTGCCAGCAGGTCCTTAGACACTGAAGCTTTCTTT; cdr3_aa: CASRSLDTEAFF; j_call: TRBJ1-1; d_call: .; v_call: TRBV6-5; clone_size: .
cdr3_nt: TGTGCCAGCAGTGAACGGCAGAACAGGGGGAATCAGCCCCAGCATTTT; cdr3_aa: CASSERQNRGNQPQHF; j_call: TRBJ1-5; d_call: TRBD1; v_call: TRBV6-1; clone_size: .
cdr3_nt: TGTGCCAGCAGTTTCTCCCGGGGGGGGACTAATATTCACGAGCAGTACTTC; cdr3_aa: CASSFSRGGTNIHEQYF; j_call: TRBJ2-7; d_call: TRBD2; v_call: TRBV27; clone_size: .
cdr3_nt: TGCGCCAGCAGCCCGCACCCAGCTCTTGGGGCGGATCAGCCCCAGCATTTT; cdr3_aa: CASSPHPALGADQPQHF; j_call: TRBJ1-5; d_call: .; v_call: TRBV5-1; clone_size: once
cdr3_nt: TGTGCCAGCAGTAAGACAGAAAATCAGCCCCAGCATTTT; cdr3_aa: CASSKTENQPQHF; j_call: TRBJ1-5; d_call: .; v_call: TRBV12-3/TRBV12-4; clone_size: once
cdr3_nt: TGTGCCAGCAGCAGGACAGGGGGCGAGCAGTACTTC; cdr3_aa: CASSRTGGEQYF; j_call: TRBJ2-7; d_call: TRBD1; v_call: TRBV12-3/TRBV12-4; clone_size: .
cdr3_nt: TGCGCCAGCAGCCTTATTCCGGGACAGGGGAATTCACCCCTCCACTTT; cdr3_aa: CASSLIPGQGNSPLHF; j_call: TRBJ1-6; d_call: TRBD1; v_call: TRBV4-3; clone_size: .
cdr3_nt: TGTGCCAGCAGCCAAGCTGCCTCGGGGATTGGGGGCTACACCTTC; cdr3_aa: CASSQAASGIGGYTF; j_call: TRBJ1-2; d_call: .; v_call: TRBV4-2; clone_size: .
cdr3_nt: TGTGCCAGCAGCCAAGCCAGGAGCGGCTCTGGGGCCAACGTCCTGACTTTC; cdr3_aa: CASSQARSGSGANVLTF; j_call: TRBJ2-6; d_call: .; v_call: TRBV3-1/TRBV3-2; clone_size: .
cdr3_nt: TGTGCCGGCCAGGTCCGCTACGAGCAGTACTTC; cdr3_aa: CAGQVRYEQYF; j_call: TRBJ2-7; d_call: .; v_call: TRBV6-4; clone_size: .
cdr3_nt: TGTGCCCCCACCGGTTGGCAGGTTAATGAAAAACTGTTTTTT; cdr3_aa: CAPTGWQVNEKLFF; j_call: TRBJ1-4; d_call: .; v_call: TRBV6-5; clone_size: .
cdr3_nt: TGTGCCAGCAGCTTCTTCAGGGGAGGGCAGGAGACCCAGTACTTC; cdr3_aa: CASSFFRGGQETQYF; j_call: TRBJ2-5; d_call: .; v_call: TRBV7-9; clone_size: few